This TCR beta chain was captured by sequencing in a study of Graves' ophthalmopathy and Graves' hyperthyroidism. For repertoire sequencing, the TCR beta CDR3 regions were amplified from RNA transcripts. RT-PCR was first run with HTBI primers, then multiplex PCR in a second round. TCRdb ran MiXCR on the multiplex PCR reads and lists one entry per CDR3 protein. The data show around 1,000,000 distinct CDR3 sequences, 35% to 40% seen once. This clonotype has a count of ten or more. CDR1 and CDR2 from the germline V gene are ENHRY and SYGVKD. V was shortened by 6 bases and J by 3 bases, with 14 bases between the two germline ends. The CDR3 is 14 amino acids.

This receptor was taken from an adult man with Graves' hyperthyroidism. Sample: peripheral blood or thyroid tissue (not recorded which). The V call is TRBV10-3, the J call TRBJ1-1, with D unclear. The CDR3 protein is CAIRPGGADTEAFF. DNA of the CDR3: TGTGCCATCAGGCCCGGCGGTGCGGACACTGAAGCTTTCTTT.